Listed below are T cell receptor beta chains from one sample, sequenced in a study of PD-1 blockade in classical Hodgkin lymphoma. Data came from immunoSEQ multiplex PCR; TCRdb stores just in-frame clones and leaves some out. The sample has roughly 70,000 clones; 93% are singletons. The sequenced material came from peripheral blood mononuclear cells (PBMCs). Source of these receptors: a human donor with classical Hodgkin lymphoma. Both conserved end residues are part of each CDR3. A D gene is named only where the DNA matches it firmly. Clone size is stated in some rows and not others, as once, few, many or a class when expanded.

V	D	J	size	DNA	CDR3
TRBV14	.	TRBJ1-3	.	TGTGCCAGCAGCCAGACAGTTAACTCTGGAAACACCATATATTTT	CASSQTVNSGNTIYF
TRBV19	.	TRBJ2-2	.	TGTGCCAGTAGTGTCGGCACCGGGGAGCTGTTTTTT	CASSVGTGELFF
TRBV12-2	.	TRBJ1-5	.	TGTGCAAGTCGCTTATCCCCCGGGACCTTAGATCAGCCCCAGCATTTT	CASRLSPGTLDQPQHF
TRBV7-2	.	TRBJ1-3	.	TGTGCCAGCAGCTTAGGCTCTGGGCCCAGCCTGTACTCTGGAAACACCATATATTTT	CASSLGSGPSLYSGNTIYF
TRBV27	TRBD1	TRBJ2-7	.	TGTGCCAGCAGTTTATATACAGGGGCTCTCTACGAGCAGTACTTC	CASSLYTGALYEQYF
TRBV5-1	.	TRBJ1-1	.	TGCGCCAGCAGCCGGGGCCTTTCTGAAGCTTTCTTT	CASSRGLSEAFF
TRBV5-8	TRBD1	TRBJ2-7	.	TGTGCCAGCAGCTTACAGGGGAACGAGCAGTACTTC	CASSLQGNEQYF
TRBV11-2	.	TRBJ2-3	once	TGTGCCAGCAGCGGGGAAAGGGCAGATACGCAGTATTTT	CASSGERADTQYF
TRBV6-5	.	TRBJ2-3	.	TGTGCCAGCAGTTACTCGCAAGGAGGGAGGGATACGCAGTATTTT	CASSYSQGGRDTQYF
TRBV20-1	.	TRBJ1-2	.	TGCAGTGCTCCAGGGGTCTATGGCTACACCTTC	CSAPGVYGYTF
TRBV2	.	TRBJ1-3	.	TGTGCCAGCAGAGAGGACAGACTCTCTCGAAACACCATATATTTT	CASREDRLSRNTIYF
TRBV9	TRBD1	TRBJ2-2	.	TGTGCCAGCAGCGTATCGCGGCAGGGGGCAATCGGGGAGCTGTTTTTT	CASSVSRQGAIGELFF
TRBV11-2	.	TRBJ1-1	.	TGTGCCAGCGGCCGAACCTACACTGAAGCTTTCTTT	CASGRTYTEAFF
TRBV2	.	TRBJ2-1	.	TGTGCCAGCAGTGCGGCAGGGCCCGATGAGCAGTTCTTC	CASSAAGPDEQFF
TRBV19	TRBD1	TRBJ1-5	.	TGTGCCAGTAGTATGAAGGGACAGGGAAGTGCTCAGCCCCAGCATTTT	CASSMKGQGSAQPQHF
TRBV6-4	.	TRBJ2-7	.	TGTGCCAGCAGTGACTCGCCCCCAGGGGAATTTATCGAGCGGTCCTCCTACGAGCAGTACTTC	CASSDSPPGEFIERSSYEQYF
TRBV5-4	.	TRBJ1-1	.	TGTGCCAGCAGCTCGGAGGAGGGGCCATTGAACACTGAAGCTTTCTTT	CASSSEEGPLNTEAFF
TRBV27	.	TRBJ2-7	.	TGTGCCAGCAGTTCTTTCTACGAGCAGTACTTC	CASSSFYEQYF
TRBV7-2	TRBD2	TRBJ2-1	.	TGTGCCAGCAGCCGGGAGGGAGGGCCCGTAGGGTTCTTC	CASSREGGPVGFF
TRBV27	.	TRBJ1-1	.	TGTGCCAGCGGCTTCATGAACACTGAAGCTTTCTTT	CASGFMNTEAFF
TRBV6-5	TRBD1	TRBJ1-6	once	TGTGCCAGCAGTTACTCGGGACAGGATAATTCACCCCTCCACTTT	CASSYSGQDNSPLHF
TRBV2	.	TRBJ2-1	.	TGTGCCAGCAGTGAAGTGGGGGGCTCCTACAATGAGCAGTTCTTC	CASSEVGGSYNEQFF
TRBV6-6	.	TRBJ1-3	.	TGTGCCAGCAGTTACGACTCTGGAAACACCATATATTTT	CASSYDSGNTIYF
TRBV7-2	.	TRBJ2-1	.	TGTGCCAGCGGACTGTCCAGCTCCTACAATGAGCAGTTCTTC	CASGLSSSYNEQFF
TRBV29-1	.	TRBJ1-4	.	TGCAGCGTTTGGACCAGCCAGGGAAAACTGTTTTTT	CSVWTSQGKLFF
TRBV6-6	.	TRBJ1-1	.	TGTGCCAGCAGTTATGGCCACACTGAAGCTTTCTTT	CASSYGHTEAFF